This T cell receptor beta chain was retrieved from a study of PD-1 blockade in mismatch repair-deficient tumors. Data came from immunoSEQ multiplex PCR; TCRdb stores just in-frame clones and leaves some out. The profile shows around 100,000 clones, about 74% of them singletons. The CDR3 consists of 14 residues. Trimming removed 8 bases at V and 7 bases at J, with 17 bases between. Germline V gene lookup returns CDR1 MNHEY and CDR2 SVGAGI. This rearrangement joins TRBV6-5 to TRBJ1-4, with a possible D match to TRBD1 (5 bases). The sequence came from an adult with mismatch repair-deficient cancer. The sequencing here drew on peripheral blood, taken approximately 14 months after starting pembrolizumab. The CDR3 here is CASGNWDGTEKLFF. The CDR3 DNA is TGTGCCAGCGGGAATTGGGACGGGACTGAAAAACTGTTTTTT.